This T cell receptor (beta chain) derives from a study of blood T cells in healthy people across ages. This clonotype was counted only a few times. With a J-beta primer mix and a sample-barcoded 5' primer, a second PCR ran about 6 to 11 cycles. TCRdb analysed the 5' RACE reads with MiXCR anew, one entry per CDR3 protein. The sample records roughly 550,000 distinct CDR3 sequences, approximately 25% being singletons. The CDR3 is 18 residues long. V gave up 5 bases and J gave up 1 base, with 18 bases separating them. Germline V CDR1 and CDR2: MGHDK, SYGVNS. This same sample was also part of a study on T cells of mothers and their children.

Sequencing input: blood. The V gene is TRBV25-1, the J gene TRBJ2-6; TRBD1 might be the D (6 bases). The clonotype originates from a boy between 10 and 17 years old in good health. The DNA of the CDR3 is TGTGCCAGCAGTTCCGGGGACACTGCCCCATCTGGGGCCAACGTCCTGACTTTC. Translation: CASSSGDTAPSGANVLTF.